The T cell receptor beta chain under discussion was sequenced for a study of siplizumab effects on memory and regulatory T cells. Overall study results and limits: Naive-or-memory phenotypes were unassignable for roughly 75-96% of proliferating CD4+ or CD8+ clones.

This clone was seen just once. Its antigen is still unknown. In germline, CDR1 is SGDLS, CDR2 YYNGEE. CDR3 length: 15 residues. V was trimmed by 1 base and J by 0 bases, leaving 8 bases between them. The data were produced by immunoSEQ multiplex PCR, yet TCRdb's version contains in-frame clones alone and is incomplete. The sample lists 85,000 to 130,000 clones, more than 90% seen once, with roughly 2.6% in the top ten. The sequence came from a human donor in good health. Some clones in this sample may be carry-over from other donors' samples. Material for sequencing was CD4+ T cells sorted from blood. The gene calls are TRBV9 and TRBJ2-1; D might be TRBD2 (5 bases). The CDR3 sequence is CASSVLGSSYNEQFF. In DNA form, the CDR3 reads TGTGCCAGCAGCGTACTGGGGAGCTCCTACAATGAGCAGTTCTTC.